This T cell receptor beta chain was captured by sequencing in a study of blood T cell repertoires in COVID-19 (dated by TCRdb to 2020 to 2022). The study in broad terms: Collaborator samples came from the United States, Italy and Spain and covered acute and convalescent phases of COVID-19. The material from the prospective study consisted of cDNA or gDNA derived from T cells, B-cell-depleted T cells, or PBMCs. Subjects who had been exposed to COVID-19, were actively infected with it, or had recovered from it provided the deeply sampled blood TCRbeta repertoires that made up the dataset. The repertoires were released in a freely available public database intended as a resource for research on the immune response to SARS-CoV-2. The samples were drawn from two sources: the first 160 participants of the ongoing ImmuneRACE study, and 1,000 to 1,500 subjects contributed by 6 global collaborators. Nearly every sample came with metadata listing a de-identified subject ID, COVID-19 status, age in years and sex. Where available, HLA class I and class II types were obtained from metadata supplied by the sample provider rather than from assay-based typing. Broad study findings and their caveats: Clinical and demographic metadata were provided uncurated, with the amount varying by source and participant.

Clipping removes 0 bases from V and 4 bases from J, with 4 as the unmatched junction base count. The CDR3 numbers 14 residues from cysteine through phenylalanine. The read is trimmed to its CDR3 DNA, 42 bases read in frame from base 1. The germline V gene specifies SGHRS as CDR1 and YFSETQ as CDR2. Points on this clone: Which antigen it targets is not known. No per-base quality is available; no much larger clone lies one base away.

The immunoSEQ Assay, a bias-controlled multiplex PCR, was used to amplify TCRbeta CDR3 regions from genomic DNA. Per the original workflow: Within the assay, amplification of reference gene primers was used to estimate how many nucleated cells each sample contained. To quantify the absolute abundance of each unique TCRbeta CDR3 rearrangement, sequence reads were collapsed and filtered. For each sample, productive Simpson clonality was calculated as the square root of Simpson's diversity index over productive rearrangements. As stored in TCRdb, this immuneACCESS dataset retains in-frame rearrangements with V and J assigned. A fraction of the clones does not appear; measured against another copy, unresolved V genes explain less than half of the discrepancy, and the remainder lacks a known reason. From that table come the V and J calls and clone size; the DNA was used to work out D and trimming. Across this sample there are approximately 490,000 clones, with 70% to 90% seen only once. The biggest ten clones account for around 7.9% of the sample.

Participants in the prospective study were aged about 18 to 89 years, lived in 24 United States geographic areas, and enrolled through a virtual design. In the prospective study, cohorts were assigned on the basis of participant-reported clinical history obtained from a screening survey and a study questionnaire. ImmuneRACE Cohort 3 recovered participants were defined by two consecutive negative NP/OP PCR tests, healthcare professional clearance, or symptom resolution. In the prospective study, mobile phlebotomists collected whole blood, serum and a nasopharyngeal or oropharyngeal swab from each participant. Participants in the prospective study had the option to provide additional blood draws and questionnaires over an approximately 2-month period. Before DNA extraction, blood samples from the prospective study were shipped at room temperature or frozen.

Sequenced sample: PBMCs or T cells enriched from blood (not recorded which). The TCR originated in a woman aged 55-70 years who had recovered from COVID-19. The chain uses TRBV5-1 and TRBJ2-7, with 7 bases aligning to TRBD1. The DNA is as follows: TGCGCCAGCAGCTTGGCGGGGACAGTTTACGAGCAGTACTTC. Translated, it gives CASSLAGTVYEQYF.